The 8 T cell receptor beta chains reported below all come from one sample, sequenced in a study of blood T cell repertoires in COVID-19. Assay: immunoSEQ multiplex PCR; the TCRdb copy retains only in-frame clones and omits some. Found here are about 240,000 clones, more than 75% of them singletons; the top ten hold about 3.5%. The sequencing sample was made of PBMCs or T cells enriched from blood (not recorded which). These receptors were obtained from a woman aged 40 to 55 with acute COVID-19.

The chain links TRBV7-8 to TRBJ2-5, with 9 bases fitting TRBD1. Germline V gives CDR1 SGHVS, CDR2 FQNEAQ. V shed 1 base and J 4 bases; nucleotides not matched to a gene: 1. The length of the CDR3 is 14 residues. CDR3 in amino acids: CASSLDRGRETQYF. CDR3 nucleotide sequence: TGTGCCAGCAGCTTAGACAGGGGGCGAGAGACCCAGTACTTC. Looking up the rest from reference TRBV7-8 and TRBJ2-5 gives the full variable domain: GAGVSQSPRYKVAKRGQDVALRCDPISGHVSLFWYQQALGQGPEFLTYFQNEAQLDKSGLPSDRFFAERPEGSVSTLKIQRTQQEDSAVYLCASSLDRGRETQYFGPGTRLLVL.

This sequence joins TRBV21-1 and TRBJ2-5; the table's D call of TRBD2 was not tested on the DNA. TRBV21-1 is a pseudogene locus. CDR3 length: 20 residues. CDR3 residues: CASSKLRGLAGDGEGETQYF. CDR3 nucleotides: TGTGCCAGCAGCAAACTAAGGGGACTAGCGGGAGACGGCGAGGGAGAGACCCAGTACTTC.

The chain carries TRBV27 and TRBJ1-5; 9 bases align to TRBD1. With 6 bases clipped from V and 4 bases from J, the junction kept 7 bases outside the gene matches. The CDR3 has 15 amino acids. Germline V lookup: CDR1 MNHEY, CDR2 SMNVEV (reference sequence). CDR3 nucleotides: TGTGCCAGCAGACCGACAGGGGGACGGAATCAGCCCCAGCATTTT. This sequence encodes CASRPTGGRNQPQHF.

The CDR3 loop is CASSSGPGSNQPQHF. The CDR3 region has the DNA TGTGCCAGCAGCTCTGGGCCCGGAAGCAATCAGCCCCAGCATTTT. This chain links TRBV7-8 with TRBJ1-5; no clear D gene. Germline assignment: CDR1 SGHVS and CDR2 FQNEAQ. Trimming took 4 bases from V and 1 from J, leaving 11 bases between them. The CDR3 runs 15 residues.

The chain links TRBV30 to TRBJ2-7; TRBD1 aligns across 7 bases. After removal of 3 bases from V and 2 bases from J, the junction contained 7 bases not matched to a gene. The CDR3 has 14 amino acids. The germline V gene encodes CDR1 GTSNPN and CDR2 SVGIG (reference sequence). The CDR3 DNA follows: TGTGCCTGGAGCAAAACAGGGGCCGCCTACGAGCAGTACTTC. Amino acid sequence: CAWSKTGAAYEQYF.

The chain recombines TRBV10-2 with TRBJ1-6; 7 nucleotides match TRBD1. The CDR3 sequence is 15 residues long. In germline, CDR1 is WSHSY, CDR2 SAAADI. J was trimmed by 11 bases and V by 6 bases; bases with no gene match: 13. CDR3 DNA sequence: TGCGCCAGCAGCCACACTAACAGGGGAAACCCACCCCTCCACTTT. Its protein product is CASSHTNRGNPPLHF.

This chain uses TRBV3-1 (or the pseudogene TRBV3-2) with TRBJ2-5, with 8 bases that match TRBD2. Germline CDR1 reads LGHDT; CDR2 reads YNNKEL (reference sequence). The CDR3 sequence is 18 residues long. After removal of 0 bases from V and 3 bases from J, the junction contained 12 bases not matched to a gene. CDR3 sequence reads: CASSQDLTAGGYEETQYF. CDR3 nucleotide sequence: TGTGCCAGCAGCCAAGATCTAACCGCGGGAGGCTATGAAGAGACCCAGTACTTC.

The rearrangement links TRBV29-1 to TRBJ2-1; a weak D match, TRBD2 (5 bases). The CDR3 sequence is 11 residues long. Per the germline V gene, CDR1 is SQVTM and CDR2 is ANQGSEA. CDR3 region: CTGLADNEQFF. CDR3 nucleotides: TGCACCGGGCTAGCCGACAATGAGCAGTTCTTC.